This T cell receptor beta chain was recorded in a study of blood T cell repertoires in COVID-19. Sequencing used immunoSEQ multiplex PCR; TCRdb keeps in-frame clones, though not all of them. The data hold around 250,000 clones, with 65% to 85% observed a single time. CDR3 length equals 15 residues. With 4 bases clipped from V and 3 bases from J, the junction kept 5 bases outside the gene matches. Germline assignment: CDR1 SEHNR and CDR2 FQNEAQ (reference sequence). V gene TRBV7-9 combines with J gene TRBJ2-7; TRBD1 aligns across 11 bases. This clonotype originated in a man at least 80 years old with acute or convalescent COVID-19. Sequences were obtained from peripheral blood. The CDR3: CASSWGQGENYEQYF. CDR3 coding DNA: TGTGCCAGCAGCTGGGGACAGGGGGAGAACTACGAGCAGTACTTC. The whole variable domain, filled in from reference TRBV7-9 and TRBJ2-7, reads DTGVSQNPRHKITKRGQNVTFRCDPISEHNRLYWYRQTLGQGPEFLTYFQNEAQLEKSRLLSDRFSAERPKGSFSTLEIQRTEQGDSAMYLCASSWGQGENYEQYFGPGTRLTVT.